Shown below are 3 T cell receptor beta chains from a single sample sequenced in a study of blood T cell repertoires in COVID-19. The repertoire was sequenced with immunoSEQ multiplex PCR; TCRdb's copy has only in-frame clones and lacks some. The sample has about 220,000 clones; about four fifths are singletons. Sequenced input: PBMCs or T cells enriched from blood (not recorded which). Receptor source: a woman aged 40-49 years with acute COVID-19.

This clone was counted many times. The CDR3 region is CASSQVGAGAYEQYF. As DNA, the CDR3 is TGTGCCAGCAGCCAAGTCGGGGCAGGGGCCTACGAGCAGTACTTC. This sequence joins TRBV4-2 and TRBJ2-7; D is perhaps TRBD1 (6 bases). Trimming left V 1 base short and J 2 bases short, with 12 bases between. Germline loops: CDR1 LGHNA, CDR2 YNFKEQ. The CDR3 length is 15 residues.

This clone was seen only a few times. The V and J genes are TRBV3-1 (or the pseudogene TRBV3-2) and TRBJ1-2; 9 bases line up with TRBD1. Germline CDR1 and CDR2: LGHDT and YNNKEL (reference sequence). The CDR3 loop spans 14 amino acids. V lost 4 bases to trimming and J lost 3 bases; unmatched junction nucleotides: 3. As DNA, the CDR3 is TGTGCCAGCAGCCGGGGACAGGGCGACTATGGCTACACCTTC. It encodes CASSRGQGDYGYTF.

This clone was seen once. The chain couples TRBV19 to TRBJ2-7; possible D gene TRBD2, 5 bases. The CDR3 is made up of 12 amino acids. The V gene's germline CDR1 is LNHDA and CDR2 SQIVND (reference sequence). Trimming removed 4 bases at V and 5 bases at J, with 9 bases between. The CDR3 DNA is TGTGCCAGTAGTAATTCGAGGGACGAGCAGTACTTC. This translates into CASSNSRDEQYF.